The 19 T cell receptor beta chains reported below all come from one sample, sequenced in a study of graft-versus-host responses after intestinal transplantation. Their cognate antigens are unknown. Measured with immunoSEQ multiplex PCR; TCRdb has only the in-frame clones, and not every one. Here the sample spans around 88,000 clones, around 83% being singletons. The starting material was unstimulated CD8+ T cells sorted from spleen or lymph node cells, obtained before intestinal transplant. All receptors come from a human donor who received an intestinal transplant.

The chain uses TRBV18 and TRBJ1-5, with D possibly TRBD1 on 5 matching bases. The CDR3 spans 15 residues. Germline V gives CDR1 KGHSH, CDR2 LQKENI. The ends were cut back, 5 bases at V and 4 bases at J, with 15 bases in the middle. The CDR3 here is CASSVAGTSNQPQHF. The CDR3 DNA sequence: TGTGCCAGCTCAGTAGCAGGGACCTCTAATCAGCCCCAGCATTTT.

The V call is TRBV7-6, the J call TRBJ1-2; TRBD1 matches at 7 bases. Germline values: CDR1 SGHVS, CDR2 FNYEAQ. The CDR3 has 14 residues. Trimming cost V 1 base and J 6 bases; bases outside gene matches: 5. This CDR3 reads CASSLVSGGDGYTF. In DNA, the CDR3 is TGTGCCAGCAGCTTAGTGTCAGGGGGGGATGGCTACACCTTC.

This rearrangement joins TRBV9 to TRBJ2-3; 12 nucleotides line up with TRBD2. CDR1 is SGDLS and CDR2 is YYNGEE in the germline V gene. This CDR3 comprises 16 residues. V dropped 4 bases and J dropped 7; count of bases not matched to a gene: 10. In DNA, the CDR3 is TGTGCCAGCAGCACACCCCGGACTAGCGGGGACTATACGCAGTATTTT. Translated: CASSTPRTSGDYTQYF.

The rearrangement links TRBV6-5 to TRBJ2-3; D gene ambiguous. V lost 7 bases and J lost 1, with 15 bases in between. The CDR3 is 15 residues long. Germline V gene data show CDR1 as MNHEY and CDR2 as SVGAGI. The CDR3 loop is CASIDSRSRTDTQYF. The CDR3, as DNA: TGTGCCAGCATCGATTCCCGGAGTCGCACAGATACGCAGTATTTT.

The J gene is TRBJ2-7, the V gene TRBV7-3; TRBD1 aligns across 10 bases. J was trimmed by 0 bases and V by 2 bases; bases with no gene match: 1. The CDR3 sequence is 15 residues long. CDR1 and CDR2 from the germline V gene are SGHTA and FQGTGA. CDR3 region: CASSLGTGVSYEQYF. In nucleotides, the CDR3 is TGTGCCAGCAGCTTAGGGACAGGGGTCTCCTACGAGCAGTACTTC.

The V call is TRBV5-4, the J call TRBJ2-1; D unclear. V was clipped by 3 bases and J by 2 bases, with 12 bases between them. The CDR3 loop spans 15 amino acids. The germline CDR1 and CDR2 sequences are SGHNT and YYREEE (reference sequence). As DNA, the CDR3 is TGTGCCAGCAGCTCTCGGGCCATGGCCTACAATGAGCAGTTCTTC. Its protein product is CASSSRAMAYNEQFF.

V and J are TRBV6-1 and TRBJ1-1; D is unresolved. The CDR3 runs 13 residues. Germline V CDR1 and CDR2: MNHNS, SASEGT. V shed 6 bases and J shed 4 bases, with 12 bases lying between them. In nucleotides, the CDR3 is TGTGCCAGCAGCCCCCTGGTAAGCACTGAAGCTTTCTTT. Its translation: CASSPLVSTEAFF.

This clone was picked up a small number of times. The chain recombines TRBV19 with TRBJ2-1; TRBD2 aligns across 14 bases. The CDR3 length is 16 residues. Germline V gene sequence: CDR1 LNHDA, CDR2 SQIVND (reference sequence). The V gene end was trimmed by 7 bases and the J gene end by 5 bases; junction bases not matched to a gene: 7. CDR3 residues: CASTRLAGGPDNEQFF. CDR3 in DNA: TGTGCCAGTACCAGACTAGCGGGAGGGCCTGACAATGAGCAGTTCTTC.

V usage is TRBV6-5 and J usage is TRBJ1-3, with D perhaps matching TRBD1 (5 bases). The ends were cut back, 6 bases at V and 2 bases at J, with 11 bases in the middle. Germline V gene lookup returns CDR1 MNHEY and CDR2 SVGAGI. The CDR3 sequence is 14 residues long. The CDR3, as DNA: TGTGCCAGCAGCCTCATAGGGGCTGGAAACACCATATATTTT. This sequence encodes CASSLIGAGNTIYF.

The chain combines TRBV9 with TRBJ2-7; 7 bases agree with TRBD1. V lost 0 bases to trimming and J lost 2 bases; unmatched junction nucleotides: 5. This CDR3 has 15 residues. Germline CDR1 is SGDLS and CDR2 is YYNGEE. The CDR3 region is CASSVGDSYTYEQYF. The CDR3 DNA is TGTGCCAGCAGCGTAGGGGACAGCTATACCTACGAGCAGTACTTC. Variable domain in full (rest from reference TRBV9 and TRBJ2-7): DSGVTQTPKHLITATGQRVTLRCSPRSGDLSVYWYQQSLDQGLQFLIQYYNGEERAKGNILERFSAQQFPDLHSELNLSSLELGDSALYFCASSVGDSYTYEQYFGPGTRLTVT.

CDR3 residues: CASSQGTTTNEKLFF. The CDR3, as DNA: TGCGCCAGCAGCCAAGGGACCACAACTAATGAAAAACTGTTTTTT. The genes are TRBV4-1 and TRBJ1-4; D remains ambiguous. Germline loops: CDR1 MGHRA, CDR2 YSYEKL. CDR3 length equals 15 residues. Trimming cost V 1 base and J 0 bases, with 6 bases left between them.

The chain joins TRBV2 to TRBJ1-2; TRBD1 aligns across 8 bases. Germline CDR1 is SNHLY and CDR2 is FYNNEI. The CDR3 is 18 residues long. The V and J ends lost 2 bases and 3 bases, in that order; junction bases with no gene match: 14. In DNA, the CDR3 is TGTGCCAGCAGTGAATGGAGCAGGGGGCGTTCGCAGGACTATGGCTACACCTTC. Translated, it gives CASSEWSRGRSQDYGYTF.

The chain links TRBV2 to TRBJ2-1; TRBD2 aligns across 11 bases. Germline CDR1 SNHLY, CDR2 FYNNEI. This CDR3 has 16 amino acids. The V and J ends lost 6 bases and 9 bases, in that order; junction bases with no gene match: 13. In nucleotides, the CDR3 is TGTGCCAGCAGCGACCCCACAAATAGCGGGAGGGTTGAGCAGTTCTTC. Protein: CASSDPTNSGRVEQFF.

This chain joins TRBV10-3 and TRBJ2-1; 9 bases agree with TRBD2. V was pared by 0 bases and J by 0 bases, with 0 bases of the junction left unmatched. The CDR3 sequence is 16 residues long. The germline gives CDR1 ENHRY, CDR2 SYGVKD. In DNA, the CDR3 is TGTGCCATCAGTGAGTCTAGCGGGAGCTCCTACAATGAGCAGTTCTTC. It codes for CAISESSGSSYNEQFF.

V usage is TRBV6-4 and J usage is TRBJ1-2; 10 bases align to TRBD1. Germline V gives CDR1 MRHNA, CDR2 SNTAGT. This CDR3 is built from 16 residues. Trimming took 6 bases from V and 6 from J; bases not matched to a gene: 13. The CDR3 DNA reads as TGTGCCAGCAGCGTCGGGACAGGGGAGGGAAGCGATGGCTACACCTTC. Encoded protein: CASSVGTGEGSDGYTF.

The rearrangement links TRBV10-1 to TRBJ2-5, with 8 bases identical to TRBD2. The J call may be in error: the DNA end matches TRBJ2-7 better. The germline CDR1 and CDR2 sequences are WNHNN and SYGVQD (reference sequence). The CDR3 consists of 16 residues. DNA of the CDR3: TGCGCCAGCAGTGAGTCGAGGCTAGCGGGCTCCTACGAGCAGTACTTC. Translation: CASSESRLAGSYEQYF.

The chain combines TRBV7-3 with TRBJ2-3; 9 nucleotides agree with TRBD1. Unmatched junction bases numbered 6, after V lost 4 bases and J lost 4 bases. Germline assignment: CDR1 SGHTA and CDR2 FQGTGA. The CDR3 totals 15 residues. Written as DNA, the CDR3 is TGTGCCAGCAGCTCTACAGGGGGCGCGGCAGATACGCAGTATTTT. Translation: CASSSTGGAADTQYF.

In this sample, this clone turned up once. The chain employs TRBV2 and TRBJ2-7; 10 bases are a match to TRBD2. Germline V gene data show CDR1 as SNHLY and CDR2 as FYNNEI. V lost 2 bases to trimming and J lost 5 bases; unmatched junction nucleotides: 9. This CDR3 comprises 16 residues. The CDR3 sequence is CASSEPSGGRDNEQYF. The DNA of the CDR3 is TGTGCCAGCAGTGAACCTAGCGGGGGCCGGGACAACGAGCAGTACTTC.

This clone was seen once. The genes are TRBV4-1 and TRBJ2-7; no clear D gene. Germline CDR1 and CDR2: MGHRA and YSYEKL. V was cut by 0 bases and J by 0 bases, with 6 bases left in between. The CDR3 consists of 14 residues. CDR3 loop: CASSQDISSYEQYF. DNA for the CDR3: TGCGCCAGCAGCCAAGATATCAGCTCCTACGAGCAGTACTTC.